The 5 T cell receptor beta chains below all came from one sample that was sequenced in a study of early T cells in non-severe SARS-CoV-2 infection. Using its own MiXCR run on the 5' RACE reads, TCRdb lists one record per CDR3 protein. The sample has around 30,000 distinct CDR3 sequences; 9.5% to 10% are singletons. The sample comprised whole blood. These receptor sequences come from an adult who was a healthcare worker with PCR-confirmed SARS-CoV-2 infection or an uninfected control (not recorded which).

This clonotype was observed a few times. CDR3 amino acids: CASSWGLQANTGELFF. Written as DNA, the CDR3 is TGTGCCAGCAGCTGGGGACTGCAGGCGAACACCGGGGAGCTGTTTTTT. This chain joins TRBV11-3 and TRBJ2-2; D perhaps matches TRBD2 (6 bases). Trimming stripped 4 bases from V and 0 bases from J, with 12 bases between. This CDR3 comprises 16 residues. CDR1 is SGHNT, CDR2 YENEEA, per germline.

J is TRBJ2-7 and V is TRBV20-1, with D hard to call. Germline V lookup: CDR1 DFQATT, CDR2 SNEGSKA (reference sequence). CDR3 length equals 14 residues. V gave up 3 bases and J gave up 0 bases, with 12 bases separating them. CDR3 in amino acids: CSASPRTASYEQYF. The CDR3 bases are TGCAGTGCTAGTCCTCGGACCGCCTCCTACGAGCAGTACTTC.

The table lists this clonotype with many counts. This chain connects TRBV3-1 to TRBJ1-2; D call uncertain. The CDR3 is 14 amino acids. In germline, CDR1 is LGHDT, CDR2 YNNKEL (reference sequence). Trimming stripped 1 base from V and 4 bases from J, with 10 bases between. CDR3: CASSQGTQVYGYTF. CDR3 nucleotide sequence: TGTGCCAGCAGCCAAGGGACGCAGGTCTATGGCTACACCTTC.

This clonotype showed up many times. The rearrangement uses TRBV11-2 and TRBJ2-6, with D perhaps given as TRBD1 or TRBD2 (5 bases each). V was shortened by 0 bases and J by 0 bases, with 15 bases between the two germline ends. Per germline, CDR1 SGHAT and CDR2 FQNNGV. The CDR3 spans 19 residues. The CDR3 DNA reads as TGTGCCAGCAGCTTAGACCCGGGACGGATTCGCTCTGGGGCCAACGTCCTGACTTTC. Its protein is CASSLDPGRIRSGANVLTF.

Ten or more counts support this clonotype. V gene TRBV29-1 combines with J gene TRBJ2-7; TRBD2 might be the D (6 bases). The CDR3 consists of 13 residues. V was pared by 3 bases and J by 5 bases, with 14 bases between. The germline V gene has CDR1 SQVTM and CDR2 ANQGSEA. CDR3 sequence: CSVDGTGANEQYF. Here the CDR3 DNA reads TGCAGCGTTGACGGGACGGGAGCCAACGAGCAGTACTTC.